The source of this T cell receptor beta chain is a study of T cell responses to AZD1222 COVID-19 vaccine. Study-wide context: Analyses pooled second doses at about 4 or about 12 weeks.

Notes on the study in general: Repertoire samples came only from after the peak T cell response.

Note on this clone: Its target is not known.

The method was immunoSEQ multiplex PCR; TCRdb's version includes in-frame clones alone and lacks a portion of them. The data contain approximately 85,000 clones, 85% to 90% of them singletons. The specimen was peripheral blood, collected on day 0 of AZD1222 vaccination. The receptor was isolated from an adult in good health.

In DNA, the CDR3 is TGTGCCAGCCGATCGGACGGGGGCAGTGAGCAGTTCTTC. Residues: CASRSDGGSEQFF. The genes are TRBV6-5 and TRBJ2-1; possibly TRBD1 or TRBD2 for D (6 bases each). The germline CDR1 and CDR2 sequences are MNHEY and SVGAGI. Trimming stripped 8 bases from V and 9 bases from J, with 17 bases between. CDR3 length: 13 residues.